Listed below are T cell receptor beta chains from one sample, sequenced in a study of T cell responses to AZD1222 COVID-19 vaccine. Here immunoSEQ multiplex PCR was the method, and the copy in TCRdb shows in-frame clones only, minus some. The sample has 140,000 or so clones; around nine tenths are singletons. The sequencing used peripheral blood, collected on day 0 of AZD1222 vaccination. The receptors were gathered from an adult in good health. The CDR3 runs from the conserved cysteine through the conserved F or W. A D gene is named only where the DNA matches it firmly. Clone size is shown for a subset of rows, as once, few, many or a class of expanded clone.

v_gene	j_gene	abundance	d_gene	CDR3nt	CDR3aa
TRBV9	TRBJ1-3	-	TRBD1	TGTGCCAGCAGCCCAGGGGGGGACAGGTATCTCGGAAACACCATATATTTT	CASSPGGDRYLGNTIYF
TRBV9	TRBJ2-1	-	-	TGTGCCAGCAGCGTAGACGGGGACATGCCGTTCTTC	CASSVDGDMPFF
TRBV7-2	TRBJ2-1	-	TRBD2	TGTGCCAGCAGCTTATCGGCTAGCGGATACAATGAGCAGTTCTTC	CASSLSASGYNEQFF
TRBV3-1/TRBV3-2	TRBJ2-7	-	TRBD1	TGTGCCAGCAGCCATGGCCTTGAGACAGGGTTCGAGCAGTACTTC	CASSHGLETGFEQYF
TRBV7-9	TRBJ1-5	-	-	TGTGCCAGCAGCTCAGGGAAGAATCAGCCCCAGCATTTT	CASSSGKNQPQHF
TRBV7-2	TRBJ1-5	-	-	TGTGCCAGCAGCTTAGATTTCGGGGGGCTCGGACAGCCCCAGCATTTT	CASSLDFGGLGQPQHF
TRBV7-2	TRBJ2-1	-	TRBD2	TGTGCCAGCAGCTTAGAAGGGACTAGCCGCCGCAATGAGCAGTTCTTC	CASSLEGTSRRNEQFF
TRBV4-3	TRBJ2-2	-	TRBD2	TGCGCCAGCAGCCACGGACTAGCGGGCCCAACCGGGGAGCTGTTTTTT	CASSHGLAGPTGELFF
TRBV29-1	TRBJ1-2	-	-	TGCAGCGTTGAAGATACAGTGGGCTACACCTTC	CSVEDTVGYTF
TRBV6-5	TRBJ1-5	-	-	TGTGCCAGCAGTAGGCCAGGGTTCAATCAGCCCCAGCATTTT	CASSRPGFNQPQHF
TRBV6-5	TRBJ1-5	-	-	TGTGCCAGCACCATCCCAGGGACTCAGCCCCAGCATTTT	CASTIPGTQPQHF
TRBV6-2/TRBV6-3	TRBJ2-7	-	TRBD2	TGTGCCAGCAGTTACTCGCGAGCGGGAGCGTCTTCCAACGAGCAGTACTTC	CASSYSRAGASSNEQYF
TRBV19	TRBJ1-1	-	-	TGTGCCAGTAGTTCCCCAAACACTGAAGCTTTCTTT	CASSSPNTEAFF
TRBV11-2	TRBJ1-2	-	-	TGTGCCAGCAGCTTAGAGGGCTATGGCTACACCTTC	CASSLEGYGYTF
TRBV19	TRBJ2-7	-	TRBD1	TGTGCCAGTAGTGTGGGACAGAACCCCTACGAGCAGTACTTC	CASSVGQNPYEQYF
TRBV29-1	TRBJ1-3	-	-	TGCAGCGTTATCGACGGTTCCTCTGGAAACACCATATATTTT	CSVIDGSSGNTIYF
TRBV11-3	TRBJ2-7	-	-	TGTGCCAGCAGCTTAGATCCCAGCACCTACGAGCAGTACTTC	CASSLDPSTYEQYF
TRBV2	TRBJ1-1	-	TRBD1	TGTGCCAGCAGAGGGACAGGGGGCACTGAAGCTTTCTTT	CASRGTGGTEAFF
TRBV3-1/TRBV3-2	TRBJ1-5	-	-	TGTGCCAGCAGCCCAAGGGTTGCAGATAATCAGCCCCAGCATTTT	CASSPRVADNQPQHF
TRBV29-1	TRBJ2-5	-	TRBD2	TGCAGCGTTGGACTAGCGGGAGAGACCCAGTACTTC	CSVGLAGETQYF
TRBV28	TRBJ2-7	-	TRBD1	TGTGCCAGCCTAACAGGGGGCCTCACCTACGAGCAGTACTTC	CASLTGGLTYEQYF
TRBV18	TRBJ2-1	-	-	TGTGCCAGCTCACCACCGGGCCAGTACAATGAGCAGTTCTTC	CASSPPGQYNEQFF
TRBV27	TRBJ2-5	-	TRBD2	TGTGCCAGCACCGGACTAGCGGGGCGAGGGACCCAGTACTTC	CASTGLAGRGTQYF
TRBV5-4	TRBJ2-2	-	-	TGTGCCAGCAGCTTGTGGGGGCCCGGGGAGCTGTTTTTT	CASSLWGPGELFF
TRBV3-1/TRBV3-2	TRBJ1-1	-	-	TGTGCCAGCAGCCAAGACCCCTTTGACACCGCTTTCTTT	CASSQDPFDTAFF
TRBV7-9	TRBJ2-5	-	-	TGTGCCAGCAGCTTAGGGGTTTTATTGGAGACCCAGTACTTC	CASSLGVLLETQYF
TRBV4-2	TRBJ2-5	-	TRBD2	TGTGCCAGCAGCCAGACTAGCGGGAACCAAGAGACCCAGTACTTC	CASSQTSGNQETQYF
TRBV4-2	TRBJ2-7	-	TRBD1	TGTGCCAGCAGCCAAGATGTGACAGGGGGCTACGAGCAGTACTTC	CASSQDVTGGYEQYF
TRBV3-1/TRBV3-2	TRBJ2-2	once	-	TGTGCCAGCAGCCAAGATAGAGGTATCGGGGAGCTGTTTTTT	CASSQDRGIGELFF
TRBV6-5	TRBJ1-2	-	-	TGTGCCAGCAGTTATGGACTCACCGGCACCTATGGCTACACCTTC	CASSYGLTGTYGYTF
TRBV19	TRBJ2-1	-	-	TGTGCCAGTAGTATGTTTGGGGGAGGTAATAATGAGCAGTTCTTC	CASSMFGGGNNEQFF
TRBV6-1	TRBJ2-7	-	TRBD2	TGTGCCAGCAGTGAAGGACTAGCGGGAGTCTACGAGCAGTACTTC	CASSEGLAGVYEQYF
TRBV30	TRBJ1-5	-	TRBD1	TGTGCCTGGAGCCCCGGACAGGGTTATAGCAATCAGCCCCAGCATTTT	CAWSPGQGYSNQPQHF
TRBV10-2	TRBJ2-3	-	-	TGCGCCAGCAGTGGGATTGCTAGCACAGATACGCAGTATTTT	CASSGIASTDTQYF
TRBV28	TRBJ2-1	-	-	TGTGCCAGCAGTTACGGGAGAGGGTCGGGGCGAGTCAATGAGCAGTTCTTC	CASSYGRGSGRVNEQFF
TRBV3-1/TRBV3-2	TRBJ1-1	-	-	TGTGCCAGCAGCCAAGGACCCGACCTTGAAGCTTTCTTT	CASSQGPDLEAFF
TRBV28	TRBJ1-5	once	TRBD1	TGTGCCAGCAGTAGCAGGGGGCTGGGCAATCAGCCCCAGCATTTT	CASSSRGLGNQPQHF
TRBV19	TRBJ2-7	-	-	TGTGCCAGTAGTGCCCCTGAGGGTCGTCAGTACTTC	CASSAPEGRQYF
TRBV5-1	TRBJ2-1	-	-	TGCGCCAGCAGCTTCGCCTACAATGAGCAGTTCTTC	CASSFAYNEQFF
TRBV7-8	TRBJ1-2	-	-	TGTGCCAGCAGCCTAAGAAGGGGCTATGGCTACACCTTC	CASSLRRGYGYTF
TRBV9	TRBJ2-5	-	TRBD2	TGTGCCAGCAGCGCCGGGACTAGCGGGATCGAGACCCAGTACTTC	CASSAGTSGIETQYF
TRBV27	TRBJ1-1	once	-	TGTGCCAGCAGTTTATATGCGAAGACTGAAGCTTTCTTT	CASSLYAKTEAFF
TRBV11-1	TRBJ2-2	-	-	TGTGCCAGCGAAGATCACGGGTCCGGGGAGCTGTTTTTT	CASEDHGSGELFF
TRBV6-5	TRBJ1-1	once	TRBD1	TGTGCCAGCAGCCGGACAGGTCGGAACACTGAAGCTTTCTTT	CASSRTGRNTEAFF
TRBV30	TRBJ2-2	-	-	TGTGCCTGGAGTCCCCTGGCCGGCACCGGGGAGCTGTTTTTT	CAWSPLAGTGELFF
TRBV5-4	TRBJ2-5	-	-	TGTGCCAGCAGCTTGGGGCCCGCCGGGGAGACCCAGTACTTC	CASSLGPAGETQYF
TRBV7-3	TRBJ1-2	-	-	TGTGCCAGCAGTCAAGGGCCAGACTATGGCTACACCTTC	CASSQGPDYGYTF
TRBV18	TRBJ1-5	-	TRBD1	TGTGCCAGCTCACCAGACAGGGTTGGTCAGCCCCAGCATTTT	CASSPDRVGQPQHF
TRBV28	TRBJ1-5	few	-	TGTGCCAGCAGTTTGATAGGCAGGCCCCAGCATTTT	CASSLIGRPQHF
TRBV7-6	TRBJ1-1	-	TRBD1	TGTGCCAGCAGTCTACCACGGGAACAGGGGCCCTCGGGCACTGAAGCTTTCTTT	CASSLPREQGPSGTEAFF
TRBV5-4	TRBJ2-7	once	-	TGTGCCAGCAGCCGGGCCCTAGGAGAGCAGTACTTC	CASSRALGEQYF
TRBV12-3/TRBV12-4	TRBJ1-2	-	-	TGTGCCAGCAGTGGAGGGGGTTTCAATGGCTACACCTTC	CASSGGGFNGYTF
TRBV5-4	TRBJ2-3	-	-	TGTGCCAGCAGCTTGGACAGGTTTGATACGCAGTATTTT	CASSLDRFDTQYF
TRBV30	TRBJ2-1	-	-	TGTGCCTGGAGCTTACAGGAATACAATGAGCAGTTCTTC	CAWSLQEYNEQFF
TRBV28	TRBJ1-4	-	-	TGTGCCAGCAGTTCCGCGGCGAGGCGCCAAAATGAAAAACTGTTTTTT	CASSSAARRQNEKLFF
TRBV20-1	TRBJ2-7	-	-	TGCAGTGCTAGTGACCCAGGGGGGTTAGCGAGGAGCTCCTACGAGCAGTACTTC	CSASDPGGLARSSYEQYF
TRBV18	TRBJ1-6	-	-	TGTGCCAGCTCACCATCCACACCCAATAATTCACCCCTCCACTTT	CASSPSTPNNSPLHF
TRBV28	TRBJ2-7	-	-	TGTGCCAGCAGTCCTCTTTTAGGGGGGTACGAGCAGTACTTC	CASSPLLGGYEQYF